What follows are 10 T cell receptor beta chains derived from one specimen sequenced in a study of blood T cells in healthy people across ages. With a J-beta primer mix and a sample-barcoded 5' primer, a second PCR ran roughly 6 to 11 cycles. TCRdb independently ran MiXCR on the 5' RACE reads; one entry per CDR3 protein. The sample gives about 720,000 distinct CDR3 sequences, roughly 20% of which show up once; around 22% is in the top ten. The sequencing sample was made of blood. These receptors were taken from a man between 70 and 80 years old in good health.

This clonotype was seen a handful of times. The genes are TRBV6-5 and TRBJ2-7; 8 bases fit TRBD2. CDR3 size: 13 residues. Trimming removed 6 bases from V and 7 bases from J; junction bases left unmatched: 8. The germline CDR1 and CDR2 sequences are MNHEY and SVGAGI. Here the CDR3 DNA reads TGTGCCAGCAGCCCCGGGACTAGTTTGGAGCAGTACTTC. Protein product: CASSPGTSLEQYF.

This clonotype was observed a handful of times. This chain connects TRBV12-3 or TRBV12-4 to TRBJ1-4; 8 nucleotides match TRBD1. The CDR3 is 15 residues long. V dropped 5 bases and J dropped 6; count of bases not matched to a gene: 8. The DNA of the CDR3 is TGTGCCAGCAGTCTTATCGGACAGGGACATGAAAAACTGTTTTTT. This encodes CASSLIGQGHEKLFF.

V and J are TRBV5-5 and TRBJ1-6, with 8 nucleotides matching TRBD1. The ends lost 4 bases at V and 7 bases at J; junction bases unmatched: 7. Germline assignment: CDR1 SGHKS and CDR2 YYEKEE (reference sequence). The CDR3 length is 15 residues. The CDR3 nucleotides read TGTGCCAGCAGCCTCTCCGGGACAGGAAATTCACCCCTCCACTTT. It yields the protein CASSLSGTGNSPLHF.

This chain links TRBV12-3 or TRBV12-4 with TRBJ2-1; D may be TRBD2 (7 bases). The V and J ends lost 1 base and 7 bases respectively, with 20 bases between them. The length of the CDR3 is 17 residues. The CDR3 loop is CASSLDPLAGAINEQFF. Written as DNA, the CDR3 is TGTGCCAGCAGTTTAGATCCCCTTGCGGGGGCGATTAATGAGCAGTTCTTC.

This clonotype was seen only a few times. The rearrangement joins TRBV11-1 to TRBJ2-6; 7 bases align to TRBD1. J lost 12 bases, V lost 3 bases, and 8 bases had no gene match. Per germline, CDR1 SGHAT and CDR2 FQDESV (reference sequence). This CDR3 contains 14 residues. The CDR3 is CASSFTGTVAVLTF. The CDR3 DNA sequence: TGTGCCAGCAGCTTTACCGGGACAGTGGCCGTCCTGACTTTC.

The V gene is TRBV7-9, the J gene TRBJ2-5; D gene ambiguous. V was shortened by 5 bases and J by 0 bases, with 4 bases between the two germline ends. This CDR3 is 12 amino acids long. The germline V gene has CDR1 SEHNR and CDR2 FQNEAQ (reference sequence). The CDR3 is CASSMYQETQYF. CDR3 bases: TGTGCCAGCAGCATGTACCAAGAGACCCAGTACTTC.

The chain uses TRBV18 and TRBJ1-1, with 9 bases that match TRBD1. Losses at the gene ends were 5 bases for V and 1 base for J; bases not matched to a gene: 5. Germline V gives CDR1 KGHSH, CDR2 LQKENI. The length of the CDR3 is 15 residues. The CDR3 region has the DNA TGTGCCAGCTCAGGCGGACAGGGGTCGAACACTGAAGCTTTCTTT. The encoded protein is CASSGGQGSNTEAFF.

In this sample, this clonotype turned up many times. V usage is TRBV4-3 and J usage is TRBJ2-3, with 7 positions matching TRBD2. J gave up 3 bases and V 4 bases, and 7 bases lay outside the gene matches. Germline V gene data show CDR1 as LGHNA and CDR2 as YSLEER. The CDR3 contains 15 residues. The CDR3 DNA follows: TGCGCCAGCAGCCCAACGGGGGGAGGGACAGATACGCAGTATTTT. Amino acids: CASSPTGGGTDTQYF.

The V call is TRBV19, the J call TRBJ2-7; 8 nucleotides line up with TRBD1. CDR3 size: 15 residues. J gave up 1 base and V 1 base, and 3 bases lay outside the gene matches. Looked up from germline, CDR1 is LNHDA and CDR2 is SQIVND (reference sequence). The CDR3: CASSIVGTGSYEQYF. As DNA, the CDR3 is TGTGCCAGTAGTATAGTAGGGACAGGATCCTACGAGCAGTACTTC.

A few counts support this clonotype. This chain joins TRBV20-1 and TRBJ1-4; no firm D call. The V end was cut by 3 bases, the J end by 8 bases, with 16 bases between. The CDR3 consists of 14 residues. The germline V gene has CDR1 DFQATT and CDR2 SNEGSKA (reference sequence). CDR3 loop: CSASGPPPQEKLFF. CDR3 nucleotides: TGCAGTGCTAGCGGGCCTCCCCCGCAGGAAAAACTGTTTTTT.